This T cell receptor (beta chain) was sequenced during a study of identical twins. V gave up 9 bases and J gave up 7 bases; unmatched junction bases: 14. This CDR3 has 14 amino acids. Germline CDR1 ENHRY, CDR2 SYGVKD. General study findings and limits: The study found weaker excess twin sharing in beta out-of-frame sequences.

Template switching supplied a universal primer site; unique molecular identifiers were carried on the cDNA. TCRdb passed the 5' RACE reads through MiXCR, listing each CDR3 protein once. Here the sample spans more than 1.5 million distinct CDR3 sequences, less than 35% being singletons. To note about this clonotype: Its antigen is not identified.

V gene TRBV10-3 combines with J gene TRBJ2-7; 8 positions match TRBD2. This receptor was obtained from a newborn girl in good health. The sequenced material came from cord blood. This CDR3 reads CAISSGPSYNEQYF. The CDR3, as DNA: TGTGCCATATCTAGCGGGCCTTCCTACAATGAGCAGTACTTC.